This passage covers 5 T cell receptor beta chains from one sample sequenced in a study of Ad26.COV2.S vaccination and SARS-CoV-2 variants. This table comes from immunoSEQ multiplex PCR, and its TCRdb copy is limited to in-frame clones, with some not included. The sample has about 330,000 clones; roughly 90% are singletons. Described treatment: 19 received Ad26.COV2.S at low or high dose, single or two shots; 5 received placebo; per-sample allocation not given. Sampling occurred on day 63 after the first vaccine or placebo injection. Sequenced material: peripheral blood, taken in a trial of Ad26.COV2.S vaccine versus placebo. These receptors all come from a person aged 18-60 years who received the Ad26.COV2.S COVID-19 vaccine or a placebo.

The chain joins TRBV11-2 to TRBJ1-1; 9 nucleotides agree with TRBD1. The CDR3 consists of 17 residues. Trimming cost V 2 bases and J 0 bases; bases outside gene matches: 7. Germline values: CDR1 SGHAT, CDR2 FQNNGV. CDR3 amino acids: CASSLSYGTGMNTEAFF. DNA for the CDR3: TGTGCCAGCAGCTTAAGTTACGGGACAGGGATGAACACTGAAGCTTTCTTT.

The chain uses TRBV19 and TRBJ1-2, with D possibly matching TRBD1 (6 bases). V lost 7 bases, J lost 4 bases, and 16 bases lay in between. Germline V gives CDR1 LNHDA, CDR2 SQIVND (reference sequence). The CDR3 contains 14 residues. CDR3 protein: CASTDWGRSYGYTF. CDR3 in DNA: TGTGCCAGTACCGATTGGGGGCGAAGCTATGGCTACACCTTC.

This chain links TRBV12-3 or TRBV12-4 with TRBJ2-2, with D perhaps assigned TRBD1 or TRBD2 (5 bases each). This CDR3 has 13 amino acids. V lost 3 bases and J lost 4, with 6 bases in between. This CDR3 is CASSFGGTGELFF. The DNA of the CDR3 is TGTGCCAGCAGTTTTGGGGGCACCGGGGAGCTGTTTTTT.

V gene TRBV28 combines with J gene TRBJ2-1, with D perhaps matching TRBD1 or TRBD2 (6 bases each). The germline V and J ends were trimmed by 3 bases and 2 bases, with 17 bases remaining between them. CDR1 and CDR2 from the germline V gene are MDHEN and SYDVKM. The CDR3 covers 17 residues. The CDR3: CASSFSRGWEAYNEQFF. The CDR3 DNA reads TGTGCCAGCAGTTTTTCGAGGGGGTGGGAGGCCTACAATGAGCAGTTCTTC.

The V and J genes are TRBV7-3 and TRBJ2-2; possible D gene TRBD1, 5 bases. The CDR3 extends over 15 amino acids. Germline loops: CDR1 SGHTA, CDR2 FQGTGA. Trimming took 5 bases from V and 1 from J, leaving 11 bases between them. As DNA, the CDR3 is TGTGCCAGCAGCGTGGACACTATGAACACCGGGGAGCTGTTTTTT. Translation gives CASSVDTMNTGELFF.